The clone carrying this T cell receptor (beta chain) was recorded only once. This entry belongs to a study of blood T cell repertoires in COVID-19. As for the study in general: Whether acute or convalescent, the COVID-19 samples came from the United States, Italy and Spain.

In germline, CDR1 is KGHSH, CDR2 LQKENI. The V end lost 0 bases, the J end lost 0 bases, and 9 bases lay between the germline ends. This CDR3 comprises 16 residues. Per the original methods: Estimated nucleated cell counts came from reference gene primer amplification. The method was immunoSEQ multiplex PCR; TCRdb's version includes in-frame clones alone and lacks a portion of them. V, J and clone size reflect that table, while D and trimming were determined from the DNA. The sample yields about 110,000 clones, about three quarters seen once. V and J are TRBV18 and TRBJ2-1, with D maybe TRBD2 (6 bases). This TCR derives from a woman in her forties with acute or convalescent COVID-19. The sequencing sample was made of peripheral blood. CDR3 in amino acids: CASSPPEGSSYNEQFF. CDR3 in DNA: TGTGCCAGCTCACCACCGGAGGGGAGCTCCTACAATGAGCAGTTCTTC.